The clone carrying this T cell receptor beta chain turned up a few times. Its antigen remains unknown. Every donor provided around 10 milliliters of peripheral blood. Looked up from germline, CDR1 is DFQATT and CDR2 is SNEGSKA (reference sequence). The V and J ends lost 3 bases and 0 bases, in that order; junction bases with no gene match: 5. This CDR3 region has 15 residues. This record comes from a study of blood T cells in healthy people across ages. Using a J-beta primer mix together with a sample-barcoded 5' primer, a second PCR was run for about 6 to 12 cycles. The template-switch adaptor, which had 12 random nucleotides, put a tag on each cDNA molecule. TCRdb called the 5' RACE reads again in MiXCR, with one record for every CDR3 protein. The sample consists of roughly 1 million distinct CDR3 sequences, around 27% of them appearing once. Regarding the study as a whole: Using unsorted PBMCs precluded a conclusive naive versus antigen-experienced comparison.

The sample was also linked to a second study, of T cells of mothers and their children.

The receptor's source is a girl aged 2 to 9 in good health. The chain uses TRBV20-1 and TRBJ2-3; TRBD2 agrees at 8 bases. Material: blood. The DNA for the CDR3 is TGCAGTGCTAGGTCTAGCGGGTATAGCACAGATACGCAGTATTTT. Its translation: CSARSSGYSTDTQYF.